Given below is one T cell receptor (beta chain) in context. This record belongs to a study of blood T cell repertoires in COVID-19. Study context: Donors in the United States, Italy and Spain gave samples during acute or convalescent COVID-19.

This CDR3 region has 14 residues. Trimming cost V 5 bases and J 7 bases, with 17 bases left between them. The germline gives CDR1 SGHTA, CDR2 FQGNSA. Under the authors' procedure: Nucleated cell number was recorded as an estimate derived from reference gene primer amplification. TCRdb's copy holds only in-frame clones and misses some; the assay was immunoSEQ multiplex PCR. V, J and clone size reflect that table, while D and trimming were determined from the DNA. The sample includes around 64,000 clones, around 86% of them seen just once. The receptor was derived from a man aged 50 to 60 with active COVID-19. Source material: peripheral blood. The chain links TRBV7-2 to TRBJ1-2, with a possible D match to TRBD1 (6 bases). This CDR3 reads CASSPLQQGFGYTF. CDR3 DNA: TGTGCCAGCAGCCCACTTCAACAGGGTTTTGGCTACACCTTC.